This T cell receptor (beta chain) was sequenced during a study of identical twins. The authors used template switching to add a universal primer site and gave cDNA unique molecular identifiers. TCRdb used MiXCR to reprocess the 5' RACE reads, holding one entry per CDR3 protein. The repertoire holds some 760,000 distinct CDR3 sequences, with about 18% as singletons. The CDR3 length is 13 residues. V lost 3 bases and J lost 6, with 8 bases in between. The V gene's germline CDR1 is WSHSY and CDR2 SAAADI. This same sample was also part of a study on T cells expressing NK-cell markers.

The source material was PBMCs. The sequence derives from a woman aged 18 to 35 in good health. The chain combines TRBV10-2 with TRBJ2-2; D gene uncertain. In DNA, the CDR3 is TGCGCCAGCAGTGAAGCGAGAGCCGGGGAGCTGTTTTTT. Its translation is CASSEARAGELFF.